This T cell receptor beta chain was sequenced in a study of CD8+CD57+ T cells in acquired aplastic anemia. Study results and limitations: Controls and patients did not differ significantly in CD8+ Simpson's diversity.

CDR1 GTSNPN and CDR2 SVGIG come from the germline V gene (reference sequence). Trimming shortened V by 0 bases and J by 0 bases, and 12 bases separated the two germline ends. The CDR3 covers 17 residues. Researchers used genomic DNA as the template to profile TCR beta VDJ and CDR3. One entry per CDR3 protein results from TCRdb running MiXCR on the reads. The sample yields about 180,000 distinct CDR3 sequences, almost 50% seen once. With regard to this clonotype: Its antigen remains unknown.

Sequencing involved patients with CD8+CD57+ cell expansion previously shown by flow cytometry. This sequence joins TRBV30 and TRBJ1-6; D gene unclear. This receptor was taken from a human donor with aplastic anemia. The sample taken for sequencing was sorted CD4+, CD8+, or CD8+CD57+ T cells (not recorded which) from PBMCs. CDR3 sequence: CAWSVQTMSSYNSPLHF. Written as DNA, the CDR3 is TGTGCCTGGAGTGTACAGACGATGAGCTCCTATAATTCACCCCTCCACTTT. Using reference TRBV30 and TRBJ1-6 for the parts outside the CDR3, the full variable domain is SQTIHQWPATLVQPVGSPLSLECTVEGTSNPNLYWYRQAAGRGLQLLFYSVGIGQISSEVPQNLSASRPQDRQFILSSKKLLLSDSGFYLCAWSVQTMSSYNSPLHFGNGTRLTVT.